Presented here are 20 T cell receptor beta chains from one specimen sequenced in a study of T cell changes during pregnancy in multiple sclerosis. Measured with immunoSEQ multiplex PCR; TCRdb has only the in-frame clones, and not every one. The sample lists about 52,000 clones; roughly 92% were seen once. Sequenced here: CD4+ T cells from peripheral blood mononuclear cells, sampled in the third trimester of pregnancy. The receptors derive from a female donor with multiple sclerosis, enrolled in a pregnancy study.

The chain links TRBV27 to TRBJ2-3, with TRBD2 matching over 9 bases. Trimming cost V 2 bases and J 2 bases; bases outside gene matches: 5. CDR3 length: 16 residues. CDR1 and CDR2 (germline): MNHEY, SMNVEV (reference sequence). This CDR3 reads CASSLAGGTFTDTQYF. CDR3 nucleotides: TGTGCCAGCAGTTTAGCGGGGGGGACCTTCACAGATACGCAGTATTTT.

This rearrangement joins TRBV18 to TRBJ2-2; maybe TRBD2 (5 bases). The V end lost 1 base, the J end lost 1 base, and 10 bases lay between the germline ends. CDR1 KGHSH and CDR2 LQKENI come from the germline V gene. The CDR3 consists of 16 residues. The CDR3 DNA is TGTGCCAGCTCACCACTTACGGGGTGGAACACCGGGGAGCTGTTTTTT. Amino acid sequence: CASSPLTGWNTGELFF.

The V and J genes are TRBV5-4 and TRBJ2-7; 8 nucleotides line up with TRBD1. This CDR3 spans 15 amino acids. The J segment lost 5 bases and the V segment lost 2 bases, leaving 9 bases of the junction unmatched. Per germline, CDR1 SGHNT and CDR2 YYREEE (reference sequence). The CDR3 spells CASSFGQGRFDEQYF. The CDR3 DNA reads as TGTGCCAGCAGCTTCGGACAGGGCCGGTTTGACGAGCAGTACTTC. Looking up the rest from reference TRBV5-4 and TRBJ2-7 gives the full variable domain: ETGVTQSPTHLIKTRGQQVTLRCSSQSGHNTVSWYQQALGQGPQFIFQYYREEENGRGNFPPRFSGLQFPNYSSELNVNALELDDSALYLCASSFGQGRFDEQYFGPGTRLTVT.

Details on this clone: Other DNA sequences in the same sample also yield this CDR3. The chain employs TRBV7-2 and TRBJ2-3, with TRBD2 matching over 12 bases. The germline CDR1 and CDR2 sequences are SGHTA and FQGNSA. The CDR3 is 16 amino acids. The J segment lost 3 bases and the V segment lost 0 bases, leaving 1 base of the junction unmatched. This CDR3 is CASSLALAGGTDTQYF. The CDR3 DNA is TGTGCCAGCAGCTTAGCACTAGCGGGGGGAACAGATACGCAGTATTTT.

The gene calls are TRBV28 and TRBJ2-2, with TRBD2 identical over 7 bases. Per germline, CDR1 MDHEN and CDR2 SYDVKM. Trimming took 7 bases from V and 1 from J; bases not matched to a gene: 6. The CDR3 is 15 amino acids. Here the CDR3 DNA reads TGTGCCAGCAAGCGCGGGGGTGTGAACACCGGGGAGCTGTTTTTT. This gives the protein CASKRGGVNTGELFF.

This chain links TRBV7-2 with TRBJ2-1, with 9 positions matching TRBD2. Per the germline V gene, CDR1 is SGHTA and CDR2 is FQGNSA. CDR3 size: 14 residues. V lost 5 bases, J lost 8 bases, and 7 bases stayed unmatched. As DNA, the CDR3 is TGTGCCAGCAGCCTTGGGCGGGGGGGCGATGAGCAGTTCTTC. Its translation: CASSLGRGGDEQFF.

J is TRBJ2-2 and V is TRBV30; 9 bases line up with TRBD1. CDR3 length: 14 residues. Germline V gene sequence: CDR1 GTSNPN, CDR2 SVGIG (reference sequence). V lost 8 bases to trimming and J lost 3 bases; unmatched junction nucleotides: 7. The CDR3 loop is CAQNRGRDTGELFF. In DNA, the CDR3 is TGTGCCCAGAACAGGGGGCGGGACACCGGGGAGCTGTTTTTT.

The genes are TRBV5-4 and TRBJ1-1; D perhaps matches TRBD1 (5 bases). Per the germline V gene, CDR1 is SGHNT and CDR2 is YYREEE (reference sequence). Deletions cut 9 bases from V and 1 base from J, with 10 bases between. This CDR3 region has 12 residues. The CDR3 DNA reads TGTGCCACCCGGCAGGGGAACACTGAAGCTTTCTTT. Translated: CATRQGNTEAFF.

The chain links TRBV15 to TRBJ1-4; TRBD1 agrees at 7 bases. V lost 3 bases to trimming and J lost 7 bases; unmatched junction nucleotides: 11. This CDR3 is built from 16 residues. CDR1 is LNHNV and CDR2 is YYDKDF in the germline V gene (reference sequence). As DNA, the CDR3 is TGTGCCACCAGCAGCCCAAAAGAGGGGGCAGGTGAAAAACTGTTTTTT. It yields the protein CATSSPKEGAGEKLFF.

The rearrangement links TRBV5-4 to TRBJ2-3, with a weak D call TRBD1 (6 bases). The ends were cut back, 2 bases at V and 3 bases at J, with 16 bases in the middle. Germline lookup yields CDR1 SGHNT and CDR2 YYREEE (reference sequence). The CDR3 consists of 16 residues. Here the CDR3 DNA reads TGTGCCAGCAGCTTTCGTTTGAACAGGGAAACAGATACGCAGTATTTT. It is translated as CASSFRLNRETDTQYF.

The chain links TRBV19 to TRBJ2-5; no definite D call. V was trimmed by 3 bases and J by 5 bases, leaving 7 bases between them. Germline V gene sequence: CDR1 LNHDA, CDR2 SQIVND (reference sequence). CDR3 length: 12 residues. Here the CDR3 reads CASSMSTETQYF. The CDR3 coding sequence is TGTGCCAGTAGTATGAGCACGGAGACCCAGTACTTC.

V usage is TRBV18 and J usage is TRBJ2-5; 9 nucleotides agree with TRBD1. Looked up from germline, CDR1 is KGHSH and CDR2 is LQKENI. The V and J ends lost 6 bases and 3 bases, in that order; junction bases with no gene match: 2. This CDR3 spans 13 amino acids. CDR3 sequence reads: CASSGQGKETQYF. The CDR3 region has the DNA TGTGCCAGCTCCGGACAGGGGAAAGAGACCCAGTACTTC.

The chain links TRBV4-3 to TRBJ2-3, with a weak D call TRBD2 (6 bases). From germline, CDR1 is LGHNA and CDR2 YSLEER. Between the trimmed V and J ends, which lost 3 bases and 4 bases, there was a span of 20 bases. The CDR3 extends over 17 amino acids. CDR3 in DNA: TGCGCCAGCAGCCAGAAAGTAGGAGGGATTGGGGCAGATACGCAGTATTTT. Its translation is CASSQKVGGIGADTQYF.

The table lists this clone with a count of one. J is TRBJ2-5 and V is TRBV5-1, with 8 bases that match TRBD2. V shed 2 bases and J 5 bases; nucleotides not matched to a gene: 8. Germline V gives CDR1 SGHRS, CDR2 YFSETQ. The CDR3 consists of 15 residues. The CDR3 DNA reads TGCGCCAGCAGCTTTCTCGGGGGGGCCGGGGAGACCCAGTACTTC. Protein: CASSFLGGAGETQYF.

The chain combines TRBV7-9 with TRBJ2-3; 11 nucleotides line up with TRBD2. From germline, CDR1 is SEHNR and CDR2 FQNEAQ (reference sequence). With 9 bases clipped from V and 3 bases from J, the junction kept 8 bases outside the gene matches. This CDR3 comprises 15 residues. CDR3 sequence (DNA): TGTGCCAGTGCCGTCGCTAGCGGGGGGACAGATACGCAGTATTTT. It encodes CASAVASGGTDTQYF.

The chain links TRBV5-8 to TRBJ2-6; 7 bases map to TRBD1. CDR3 length: 16 amino acids. V was pared by 5 bases and J by 0 bases, with 5 bases of the junction left unmatched. Germline CDR1 SGHTS, CDR2 YDEGEE. CDR3 sequence: CASRGQFGSGANVLTF. As DNA, the CDR3 is TGTGCCAGCAGGGGACAGTTCGGCTCTGGGGCCAACGTCCTGACTTTC.

The V and J genes are TRBV4-3 and TRBJ1-2; 9 bases match TRBD1. This CDR3 is 14 amino acids long. V shed 3 bases, J shed 7 bases, and the junction held 6 bases outside the gene matches. Germline V gives CDR1 LGHNA, CDR2 YSLEER. Here the CDR3 DNA reads TGCGCCAGCAGCCACCCGGGACAGGGATCTGGCTACACCTTC. Encoded protein: CASSHPGQGSGYTF.

This chain uses TRBV4-1 with TRBJ2-2; 7 bases fit TRBD1. Germline loops: CDR1 MGHRA, CDR2 YSYEKL. The CDR3 extends over 16 amino acids. Trimming at V came to 2 bases and at J to 0 bases, leaving 3 bases not matched to a gene. The CDR3 nucleotides read TGCGCCAGCAGCCAACCGGGACAGTCGAACACCGGGGAGCTGTTTTTT. It specifies CASSQPGQSNTGELFF.

The chain has TRBV14 and TRBJ2-7; D perhaps matches TRBD2 (5 bases). The CDR3 consists of 12 residues. CDR1 is SGHDN, CDR2 FVKESK, per germline. The V end lost 4 bases, the J end lost 7 bases, and 11 bases lay between the germline ends. CDR3 nucleotide sequence: TGTGCCAGCAGCCCCAATACGGGAGAGCAGTACTTC. It encodes CASSPNTGEQYF.

This clone was observed once. The chain is built from TRBV7-2 and TRBJ2-3; D may be TRBD1 (7 bases). The V gene's germline CDR1 is SGHTA and CDR2 FQGNSA. The CDR3 extends over 15 amino acids. Trimming removed 5 bases from V and 5 bases from J, with 17 bases in between. In DNA, the CDR3 is TGTGCCAGCAGCGTCCAGGGGGGATCGGGAGATACGCAGTATTTT. This gives the protein CASSVQGGSGDTQYF.